Following are 2 T cell receptor beta chains from one sample sequenced in a study of cytomegalovirus exposure and HLA in healthy donors. Sequencing used immunoSEQ multiplex PCR; TCRdb keeps in-frame clones, though not all of them. The data show under 150,000 clones, with around 87% seen just once and 8.7% held by the top ten. The sequencing input was PBMCs. All receptors derive from a man aged 18 to 30 in good health and CMV-seropositive.

This clone appeared a single time. The chain combines TRBV29-1 with TRBJ2-4; D is uncertain. CDR1 and CDR2 from the germline V gene are SQVTM and ANQGSEA. The CDR3 contains 15 residues. Trimming left V 4 bases short and J 0 bases short, with 13 bases between. The chain's CDR3 is CSVAPQKLAKNIQYF. In nucleotides, the CDR3 is TGCAGCGTTGCGCCACAGAAGCTAGCCAAAAACATTCAGTACTTC.

This sequence joins TRBV18 and TRBJ2-7, with TRBD1 identical over 9 bases. The V gene end was trimmed by 3 bases and the J gene end by 4 bases; junction bases not matched to a gene: 7. Germline V CDR1 and CDR2: KGHSH, LQKENI. This CDR3 comprises 15 residues. The CDR3 DNA follows: TGTGCCAGCTCACCTCGGGGACAGGGTGGGTACGAGCAGTACTTC. It yields the protein CASSPRGQGGYEQYF.